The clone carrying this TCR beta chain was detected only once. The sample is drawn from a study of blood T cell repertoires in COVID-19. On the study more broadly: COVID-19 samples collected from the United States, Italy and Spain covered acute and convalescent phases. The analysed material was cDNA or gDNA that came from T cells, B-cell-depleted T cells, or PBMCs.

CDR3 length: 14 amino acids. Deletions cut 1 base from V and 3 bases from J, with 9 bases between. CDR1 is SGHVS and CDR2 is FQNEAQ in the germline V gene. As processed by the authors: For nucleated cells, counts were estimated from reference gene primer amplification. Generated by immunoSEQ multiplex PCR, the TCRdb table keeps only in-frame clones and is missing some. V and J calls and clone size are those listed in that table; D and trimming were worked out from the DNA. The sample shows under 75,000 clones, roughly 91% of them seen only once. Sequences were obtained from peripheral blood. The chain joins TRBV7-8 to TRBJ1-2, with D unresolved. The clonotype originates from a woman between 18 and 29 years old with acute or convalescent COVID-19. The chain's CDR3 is CASSLGTEYYGYTF. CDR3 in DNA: TGTGCCAGCAGCTTAGGCACAGAATACTATGGCTACACCTTC.